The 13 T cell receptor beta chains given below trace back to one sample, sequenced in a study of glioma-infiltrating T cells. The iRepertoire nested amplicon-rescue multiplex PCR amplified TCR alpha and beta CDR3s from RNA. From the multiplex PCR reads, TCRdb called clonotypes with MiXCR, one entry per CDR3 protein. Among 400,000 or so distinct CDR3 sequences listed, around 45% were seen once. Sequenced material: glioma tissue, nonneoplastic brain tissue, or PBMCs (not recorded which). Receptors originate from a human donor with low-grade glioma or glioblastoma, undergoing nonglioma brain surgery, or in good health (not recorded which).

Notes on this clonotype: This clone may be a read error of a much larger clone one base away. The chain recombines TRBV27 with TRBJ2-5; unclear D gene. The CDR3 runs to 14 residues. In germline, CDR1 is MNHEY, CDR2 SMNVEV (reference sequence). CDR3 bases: TGTGCCAGCGGTTTAATGGGCCCTTGGGAGACCCAGTACTTC. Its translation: CASGLMGPWETQYF.

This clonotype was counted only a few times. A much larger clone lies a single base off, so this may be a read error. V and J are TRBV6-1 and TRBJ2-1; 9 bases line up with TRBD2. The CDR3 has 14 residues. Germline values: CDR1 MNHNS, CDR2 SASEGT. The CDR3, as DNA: TGTGCCAGCAGTAATAGCGGGGGCTACAGTGAGCAGTTCTTC. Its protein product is CASSNSGGYSEQFF.

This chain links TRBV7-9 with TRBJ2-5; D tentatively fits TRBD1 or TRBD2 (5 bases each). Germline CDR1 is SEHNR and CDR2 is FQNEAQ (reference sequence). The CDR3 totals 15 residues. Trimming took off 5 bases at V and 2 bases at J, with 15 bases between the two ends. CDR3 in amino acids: CASSHTLGVQETQYF. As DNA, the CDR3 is TGTGCCAGCAGCCATACCTTGGGGGTGCAAGAGACCCAGTACTTC. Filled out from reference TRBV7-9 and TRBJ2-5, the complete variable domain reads DTGVSQNPRHKITKRGQNVTFRCDPISEHNRLYWYRQTLGQGPEFLTYFQNEAQLEKSRLLSDRFSAERPKGSFSTLEIQRTEQGDSAMYLCASSHTLGVQETQYFGPGTRLLVL.

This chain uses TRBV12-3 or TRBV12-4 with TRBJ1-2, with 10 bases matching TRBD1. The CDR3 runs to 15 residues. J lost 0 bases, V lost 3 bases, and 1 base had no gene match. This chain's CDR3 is CASSFGQGANYGYTF. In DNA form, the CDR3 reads TGTGCCAGCAGTTTTGGACAGGGGGCTAACTATGGCTACACCTTC.

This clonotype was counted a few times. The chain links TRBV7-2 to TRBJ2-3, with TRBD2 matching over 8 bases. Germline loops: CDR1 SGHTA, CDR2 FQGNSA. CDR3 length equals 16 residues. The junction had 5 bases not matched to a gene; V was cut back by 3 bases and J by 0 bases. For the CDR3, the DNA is TGTGCCAGCAGCTTGTTAGCGGGAACAAGCACAGATACGCAGTATTTT. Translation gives CASSLLAGTSTDTQYF. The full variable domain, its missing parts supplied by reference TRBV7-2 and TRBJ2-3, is GAGVSQSPSNKVTEKGKDVELRCDPISGHTALYWYRQSLGQGLEFLIYFQGNSAPDKSGLPSDRFSAERTGGSVSTLTIQRTQQEDSAVYLCASSLLAGTSTDTQYFGPGTRLTVL.

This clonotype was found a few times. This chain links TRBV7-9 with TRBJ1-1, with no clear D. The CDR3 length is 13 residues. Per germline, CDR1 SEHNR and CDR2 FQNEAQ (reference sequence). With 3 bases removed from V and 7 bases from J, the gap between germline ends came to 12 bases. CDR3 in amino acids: CASSLFIGSEAFF. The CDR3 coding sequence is TGTGCCAGCAGCTTGTTTATAGGGAGTGAAGCTTTCTTT.

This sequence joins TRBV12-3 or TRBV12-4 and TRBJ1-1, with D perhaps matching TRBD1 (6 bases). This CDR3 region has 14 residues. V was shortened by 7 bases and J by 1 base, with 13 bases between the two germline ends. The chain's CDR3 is CASKVGGGNTEAFF. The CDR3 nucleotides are TGTGCCAGCAAGGTCGGAGGGGGGAACACTGAAGCTTTCTTT.

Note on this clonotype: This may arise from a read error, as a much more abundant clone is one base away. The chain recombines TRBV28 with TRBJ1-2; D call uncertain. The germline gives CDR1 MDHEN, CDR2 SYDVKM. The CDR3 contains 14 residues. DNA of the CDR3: TGTGCCGGCAGTCGGACGGATACTTTCTATGGCTACACCTTC. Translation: CAGSRTDTFYGYTF.

CDR3 in amino acids: CASSLTIYEQYF. CDR3 in DNA: TGTGCCAGCTCACTGACCATCTACGAGCAGTACTTC. The V gene is TRBV18, the J gene TRBJ2-7; D gene unclear. From germline, CDR1 is KGHSH and CDR2 LQKENI. This CDR3 has 12 residues. Trimming cost V 4 bases and J 3 bases, with 7 bases left between them. Looking up the rest from reference TRBV18 and TRBJ2-7 gives the full variable domain: NAGVMQNPRHLVRRRGQEARLRCSPMKGHSHVYWYRQLPEEGLKFMVYLQKENIIDESGMPKERFSAEFPKEGPSILRIQQVVRGDSAAYFCASSLTIYEQYFGPGTRLTVT.

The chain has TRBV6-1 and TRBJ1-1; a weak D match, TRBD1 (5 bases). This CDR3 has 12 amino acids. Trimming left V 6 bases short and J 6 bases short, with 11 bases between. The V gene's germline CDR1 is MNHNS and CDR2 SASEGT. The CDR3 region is CASSHGTAEAFF. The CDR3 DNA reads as TGTGCCAGCAGCCACGGGACCGCTGAAGCTTTCTTT.

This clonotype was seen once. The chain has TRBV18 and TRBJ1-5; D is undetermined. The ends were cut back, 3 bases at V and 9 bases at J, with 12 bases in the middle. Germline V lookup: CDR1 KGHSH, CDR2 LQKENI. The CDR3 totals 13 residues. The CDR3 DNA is TGTGCCAGCTCACCGAGTGACACGCGGCCCCAGCATTTT. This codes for CASSPSDTRPQHF.

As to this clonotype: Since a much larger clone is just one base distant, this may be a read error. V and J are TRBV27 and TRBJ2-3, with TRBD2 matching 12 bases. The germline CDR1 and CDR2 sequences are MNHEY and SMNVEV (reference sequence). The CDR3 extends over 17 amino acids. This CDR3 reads CARSLGLAGPSTDTQYF. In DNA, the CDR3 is TGTGCCAGAAGTTTAGGACTAGCGGGGCCTAGCACAGATACGCAGTATTTT.

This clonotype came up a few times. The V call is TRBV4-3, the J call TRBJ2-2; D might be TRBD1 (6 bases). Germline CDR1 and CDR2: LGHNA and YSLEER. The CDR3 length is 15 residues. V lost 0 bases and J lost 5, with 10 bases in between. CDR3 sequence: CASSQDPRGTGELFF. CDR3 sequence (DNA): TGCGCCAGCAGCCAAGATCCTAGGGGGACCGGGGAGCTGTTTTTT.